These 5 T cell receptor beta chains were all obtained from the same sample, sequenced in a study of cytomegalovirus exposure and HLA in healthy donors. The PCR ran on 60 Vbeta and 13 Jbeta primers. Only in-frame clones appear in the TCRdb table, and some are missing; sequencing was by immunoSEQ multiplex PCR. The table has some 200,000 clones, about 86% seen once. The sample consisted of PBMCs. The receptors were sampled from a woman aged 25 to 39 in good health and CMV-seronegative.

The V call is TRBV5-6, the J call TRBJ2-3; 9 bases are a match to TRBD1. V lost 3 bases, J lost 6 bases, and 14 bases stayed unmatched. The CDR3 has 17 residues. Looked up from germline, CDR1 is SGHDT and CDR2 is YYEEEE. The CDR3 loop is CASSYMVAGTGPDTQYF. In nucleotides, the CDR3 is TGTGCCAGCAGCTATATGGTTGCCGGGACAGGGCCGGATACGCAGTATTTT.

The J gene is TRBJ1-1, the V gene TRBV28, with D maybe TRBD1 (5 bases). With 6 bases removed from V and 4 bases from J, the gap between germline ends came to 15 bases. Per germline, CDR1 MDHEN and CDR2 SYDVKM. The CDR3 has 14 residues. The CDR3: CASSRTLTSTEAFF. The CDR3 DNA reads TGTGCCAGCAGCCGGACACTAACGAGCACTGAAGCTTTCTTT.

With respect to this clone: Other nucleotide sequences from this sample produce the same CDR3. The chain combines TRBV4-3 with TRBJ2-1; 8 nucleotides align to TRBD1. Trimming at V came to 0 bases and at J to 7 bases, leaving 5 bases not matched to a gene. Germline CDR1 and CDR2: LGHNA and YSLEER. The CDR3 runs 15 residues. As DNA, the CDR3 is TGCGCCAGCAGCCAAGACAGGGGGCTCGGGAATGAGCAGTTCTTC. This encodes CASSQDRGLGNEQFF.

This chain uses TRBV2 with TRBJ2-3, with a possible D match to TRBD2 (7 bases). Deletions cut 7 bases from V and 4 bases from J, with 15 bases between. This CDR3 spans 14 amino acids. The germline V gene has CDR1 SNHLY and CDR2 FYNNEI. As DNA, the CDR3 is TGTGCCAGCAAAGATCCCGGGGGGCCAGATACGCAGTATTTT. This translates into CASKDPGGPDTQYF.

The chain combines TRBV4-1 with TRBJ1-2; 9 nucleotides agree with TRBD1. The J segment lost 4 bases and the V segment lost 0 bases, leaving 12 bases of the junction unmatched. The CDR3 is 18 amino acids. Germline V CDR1 and CDR2: MGHRA, YSYEKL. The DNA for the CDR3 is TGCGCCAGCAGCCAAGAACAGGGGGCGATCCTCGTAAGCTATGGCTACACCTTC. The encoded protein is CASSQEQGAILVSYGYTF.